Listed below are T cell receptor beta chains from one sample, sequenced in a study of Ad26.COV2.S vaccination and SARS-CoV-2 variants. The table came from immunoSEQ multiplex PCR; TCRdb's copy has only in-frame clones and leaves some out. Of about 680,000 clones in the sample, roughly 90% are singletons; the top ten hold roughly 1.5%. The sample consisted of peripheral blood, taken in a trial of Ad26.COV2.S vaccine versus placebo. The receptors stem from a person between 18 and 59 years old who received the Ad26.COV2.S COVID-19 vaccine or a placebo. Both conserved end residues are part of each CDR3. A D gene is named only where the DNA matches it firmly. Size tells how often a clone was seen (once, few, many) or the class of an expanded clone, and some rows leave it out.

abundance: NA; j_gene: TRBJ2-7; d_gene: NA; v_gene: TRBV3-1/TRBV3-2; CDR3nt: TGTGCCAGCAGCCCCCCGGGCTTCCGGGGCTCCTACGAGCAGTACTTC; CDR3aa: CASSPPGFRGSYEQYF
abundance: NA; j_gene: TRBJ1-1; d_gene: NA; v_gene: TRBV3-1/TRBV3-2; CDR3nt: TGTGCCAGCAGCCCTACCAGGGTCCGGAACACTGAAGCTTTCTTT; CDR3aa: CASSPTRVRNTEAFF
abundance: NA; j_gene: TRBJ2-1; d_gene: TRBD1; v_gene: TRBV11-3; CDR3nt: TGTGCCAGCAGCTCGCAGGGGGTTCGCTCCTACAATGAGCAGTTCTTC; CDR3aa: CASSSQGVRSYNEQFF
abundance: NA; j_gene: TRBJ1-2; d_gene: NA; v_gene: TRBV4-2; CDR3nt: TGTGCCAGCAGCCTAGGACTTTCGCGTGGCTACACCTTC; CDR3aa: CASSLGLSRGYTF
abundance: few; j_gene: TRBJ2-2; d_gene: NA; v_gene: TRBV2; CDR3nt: TGTGCCACCCAAATTAGCACCGGGGAGCTGTTTTTT; CDR3aa: CATQISTGELFF
abundance: NA; j_gene: TRBJ2-7; d_gene: NA; v_gene: TRBV27; CDR3nt: TGTGCCAGCAGTCGTTTTTGGGACACCTCCTACGAGCAGTACTTC; CDR3aa: CASSRFWDTSYEQYF
abundance: few; j_gene: TRBJ1-6; d_gene: NA; v_gene: TRBV6-6; CDR3nt: TGTGCCAGCAGGCCGGGAATTAATTCACCCCTCCACTTT; CDR3aa: CASRPGINSPLHF
abundance: NA; j_gene: TRBJ2-3; d_gene: TRBD1; v_gene: TRBV30; CDR3nt: TGTGCCTGGAGCCTAGGACAGGGGGATACGCAGTATTTT; CDR3aa: CAWSLGQGDTQYF
abundance: NA; j_gene: TRBJ2-3; d_gene: TRBD1; v_gene: TRBV24-1; CDR3nt: TGTGCCACCAGTGATCCAGGGGGTAGCACAGATACGCAGTATTTT; CDR3aa: CATSDPGGSTDTQYF
abundance: NA; j_gene: TRBJ1-1; d_gene: NA; v_gene: TRBV7-9; CDR3nt: TGTGCCAGCAGCCTTGGAGGGGAAGCTTTCTTT; CDR3aa: CASSLGGEAFF
abundance: NA; j_gene: TRBJ2-1; d_gene: NA; v_gene: TRBV6-5; CDR3nt: TGTGCCAGCAGTTACTCGCAGGGGAGTGAGCAGTTCTTC; CDR3aa: CASSYSQGSEQFF
abundance: NA; j_gene: TRBJ2-7; d_gene: NA; v_gene: TRBV24-1; CDR3nt: TGTGCCACCAGTGACCAGGATAGCTACGAGCAGTACTTC; CDR3aa: CATSDQDSYEQYF
abundance: NA; j_gene: TRBJ2-7; d_gene: TRBD1; v_gene: TRBV10-1; CDR3nt: TGCGCCAGCAGTGAGTCGGGCAGGGGGTACGAGCAGTACTTC; CDR3aa: CASSESGRGYEQYF
abundance: NA; j_gene: TRBJ2-2; d_gene: TRBD1; v_gene: TRBV10-3; CDR3nt: TGTGCCATCAGTGAGGGACAGGGGAGCACCGGGGAGCTGTTTTTT; CDR3aa: CAISEGQGSTGELFF
abundance: NA; j_gene: TRBJ1-4; d_gene: NA; v_gene: TRBV5-1; CDR3nt: TGCGCCAGCAGCTTGGCCGGGGGGGACAATGAAAAACTGTTTTTT; CDR3aa: CASSLAGGDNEKLFF
abundance: NA; j_gene: TRBJ1-1; d_gene: TRBD1; v_gene: TRBV6-2/TRBV6-3; CDR3nt: TGTGCCAGCAGTTACGCAGGGGGGGAGGCTGAAGCTTTCTTT; CDR3aa: CASSYAGGEAEAFF
abundance: NA; j_gene: TRBJ2-1; d_gene: TRBD2; v_gene: TRBV30; CDR3nt: TGTGCCTGGAAAGATTTAGCGGGGGGCATATACAATGAGCAGTTCTTC; CDR3aa: CAWKDLAGGIYNEQFF
abundance: NA; j_gene: TRBJ1-4; d_gene: TRBD1; v_gene: TRBV18; CDR3nt: TGTGCCAGCTCACGACAGGGCGGGGATGAAAAACTGTTTTTT; CDR3aa: CASSRQGGDEKLFF
abundance: once; j_gene: TRBJ2-2; d_gene: TRBD1; v_gene: TRBV10-3; CDR3nt: TGTGCCATCAGTGAGTCGGGGACAGGGATCACCGGGGAGCTGTTTTTT; CDR3aa: CAISESGTGITGELFF
abundance: NA; j_gene: TRBJ2-4; d_gene: NA; v_gene: TRBV7-3; CDR3nt: TGTGCCAGCAGCTTAATGGGGGGCTCGGACATTCAGTACTTC; CDR3aa: CASSLMGGSDIQYF
abundance: NA; j_gene: TRBJ2-1; d_gene: NA; v_gene: TRBV5-1; CDR3nt: TGCGCCAGCAGCCCGACGGCAGGGAACTCCTACAATGAGCAGTTCTTC; CDR3aa: CASSPTAGNSYNEQFF
abundance: few; j_gene: TRBJ1-5; d_gene: TRBD1; v_gene: TRBV6-5; CDR3nt: TGTGCCAGCATCTACCGACAGGGGAATCAGCCCCAGCATTTT; CDR3aa: CASIYRQGNQPQHF
abundance: NA; j_gene: TRBJ1-1; d_gene: NA; v_gene: TRBV6-5; CDR3nt: TGTGCCAGCAGCGACCTACTTGATGGAGCTTTCTTT; CDR3aa: CASSDLLDGAFF
abundance: NA; j_gene: TRBJ2-5; d_gene: TRBD1; v_gene: TRBV5-4; CDR3nt: TGTGCCAGCAGCCGAAGGTTCGGGACAGTCCCTCAAGAGACCCAGTACTTC; CDR3aa: CASSRRFGTVPQETQYF
abundance: NA; j_gene: TRBJ2-1; d_gene: TRBD2; v_gene: TRBV5-1; CDR3nt: TGCGCCAGCAGCTTGGAAGGACTAGCGGGGGCCCTCTCCTACAATGAGCAGTTCTTC; CDR3aa: CASSLEGLAGALSYNEQFF
abundance: NA; j_gene: TRBJ2-7; d_gene: NA; v_gene: TRBV13; CDR3nt: TGTGCCAGCAGCTTTAAGCGTAGAGAGCAGTCCCACGAGCAGTACTTC; CDR3aa: CASSFKRREQSHEQYF
abundance: NA; j_gene: TRBJ1-2; d_gene: NA; v_gene: TRBV30; CDR3nt: TGTGCCTGGAGTGGAGCACCCAGCTATGGCTACACCTTC; CDR3aa: CAWSGAPSYGYTF